This TCR beta chain derives from a study of T cell responses to AZD1222 COVID-19 vaccine. Whole-study findings and limits: Along spike, vaccine-associated CD4 TCRs were found throughout, with dominance at 160-218 and 743-854.

V lost 11 bases to trimming and J lost 6 bases; unmatched junction nucleotides: 10. Germline CDR1 SGHAT, CDR2 FQNNGV. The CDR3 extends over 14 amino acids. Sequenced by immunoSEQ multiplex PCR; TCRdb stores in-frame clones only, minus some. Of 100,000 to 150,000 clones detected, roughly 90% appear once; the ten largest clones hold approximately 1.5%. Note on this clone: Its antigen is still unknown.

The sample here was peripheral blood, taken on day 0 of AZD1222 vaccination. This chain connects TRBV11-2 to TRBJ2-1; 10 bases agree with TRBD2. The clonotype originates from an adult in good health. The CDR3 DNA follows: TGTGCCTGCGGAGCGGGAGGGGTTGGCAATGAGCAGTTCTTC. This codes for CACGAGGVGNEQFF. Drawing the rest from reference TRBV11-2 and TRBJ2-1, the complete variable domain is EAGVAQSPRYKIIEKRQSVAFWCNPISGHATLYWYQQILGQGPKLLIQFQNNGVVDDSQLPKDRFSAERLKGVDSTLKIQPAKLEDSAVYLCACGAGGVGNEQFFGPGTRLTVL.